These 24 T cell receptor beta chains were sequenced from one sample in a study of CD8+ T cells in alopecia areata. cDNA serving as the sequencing template came from extracted, reverse transcribed RNA. This table comes from immunoSEQ multiplex PCR, and its TCRdb copy is limited to in-frame clones, with some not included. In the table there are over 250,000 clones, roughly 63% of which are singletons. The treatment denotes: oral pan-JAK inhibitor, 5-10 mg twice daily. The sequenced sample was CD4+ T cells sorted from blood, obtained around week 52, from a patient treated with tofacitinib. Source of these receptors: a human donor with alopecia areata.

The chain carries TRBV10-1 and TRBJ2-2; no clear D. CDR1 is WNHNN and CDR2 is SYGVQD in the germline V gene (reference sequence). V gave up 4 bases and J gave up 6 bases, with 6 bases separating them. The CDR3 extends over 12 amino acids. CDR3 sequence: CASSAAAGELFF. CDR3 nucleotide sequence: TGCGCCAGCAGTGCGGCAGCCGGGGAGCTGTTTTTT.

This clone came up a few times. This chain links TRBV4-3 with TRBJ2-3; D may be TRBD2 (6 bases). Trimming took 4 bases from V and 2 from J, leaving 13 bases between them. The length of the CDR3 is 15 residues. CDR1 is LGHNA and CDR2 is YSLEER in the germline V gene. CDR3 sequence: CASSLRPGVTDTQYF. DNA of the CDR3: TGCGCCAGCAGCCTACGGCCGGGGGTCACAGATACGCAGTATTTT.

The chain employs TRBV7-9 and TRBJ2-6, with D tentatively TRBD1 (5 bases). Trimming removed 5 bases at V and 0 bases at J, with 8 bases between. Germline assignment: CDR1 SEHNR and CDR2 FQNEAQ (reference sequence). The CDR3 is 15 residues long. This CDR3 is CASSRQSSGANVLTF. CDR3 coding DNA: TGTGCCAGCAGCCGACAGAGCTCTGGGGCCAACGTCCTGACTTTC.

CDR3 loop: CASSFIGASPLHF. In DNA form, the CDR3 reads TGTGCCAGCAGCTTCATTGGCGCTTCACCCCTCCACTTT. This chain connects TRBV13 to TRBJ1-6, with D unclear. V lost 3 bases to trimming and J lost 9 bases, with 9 bases between them. The CDR3 contains 13 residues. Germline CDR1 reads PRHDT; CDR2 reads FYEKMQ (reference sequence).

This chain connects TRBV10-3 to TRBJ2-5; D remains unclear. Germline V gene sequence: CDR1 ENHRY, CDR2 SYGVKD. The V and J ends lost 0 bases and 5 bases respectively, with 7 bases between them. CDR3 length: 13 residues. CDR3 DNA sequence: TGTGCCATCAGTGAGTCGATCGGGGAGACCCAGTACTTC. Its translation: CAISESIGETQYF.

The chain has TRBV7-2 and TRBJ1-1; no reliable D call. The CDR3 is made up of 14 amino acids. Germline CDR1 SGHTA, CDR2 FQGNSA. The V and J ends lost 0 bases and 11 bases respectively, with 16 bases between them. The CDR3 loop is CASSLANLPGYAFF. CDR3 coding DNA: TGTGCCAGCAGCTTAGCGAACCTCCCGGGGTATGCTTTCTTT. The complete variable domain, with remaining parts taken from reference TRBV7-2 and TRBJ1-1, reads GAGVSQSPSNKVTEKGKDVELRCDPISGHTALYWYRQSLGQGLEFLIYFQGNSAPDKSGLPSDRFSAERTGGSVSTLTIQRTQQEDSAVYLCASSLANLPGYAFFGQGTRLTVV.

This clone has a handful of counts. The same CDR3 also results from other DNA sequences found in this sample. This chain connects TRBV4-1 to TRBJ2-3, with a weak D call TRBD2 (7 bases). CDR3 length: 16 residues. The V end was cut by 0 bases, the J end by 0 bases, with 10 bases between. Germline loops: CDR1 MGHRA, CDR2 YSYEKL. CDR3 bases: TGCGCCAGCAGCCAAGATCGGGGGGCTAGCACAGATACGCAGTATTTT. The encoded protein is CASSQDRGASTDTQYF.

The chain couples TRBV5-1 to TRBJ2-3, with TRBD2 matching over 14 bases. V was pared by 4 bases and J by 12 bases, with 4 bases of the junction left unmatched. The CDR3 runs 13 residues. Germline V lookup: CDR1 SGHRS, CDR2 YFSETQ. The CDR3 protein is CASSATSGGDQYF. The CDR3 region has the DNA TGCGCCAGCAGCGCGACTAGCGGGGGGGATCAGTATTTT.

The chain links TRBV19 to TRBJ2-3; a possible D gene is TRBD1 (6 bases). CDR1 is LNHDA and CDR2 is SQIVND in the germline V gene (reference sequence). V was shortened by 4 bases and J by 1 base, with 9 bases between the two germline ends. The CDR3 is 14 residues long. The DNA of the CDR3 is TGTGCCAGTAGTAAACGACAGGGCACAGATACGCAGTATTTT. This encodes CASSKRQGTDTQYF.

The chain employs TRBV7-8 and TRBJ2-7; 12 nucleotides align to TRBD2. The CDR3 is made up of 14 amino acids. Germline loops: CDR1 SGHVS, CDR2 FQNEAQ. V lost 6 bases, J lost 3 bases, and 3 bases stayed unmatched. The CDR3 DNA reads TGTGCCAGCAGGACTAGCGGGGGTGACTACGAGCAGTACTTC. Translated: CASRTSGGDYEQYF.

The chain carries TRBV30 and TRBJ2-5; 7 bases agree with TRBD2. Germline trimming cut 2 bases from V and 5 bases from J; bases unmatched to any gene: 5. This CDR3 is 13 amino acids long. CDR1 and CDR2 (germline): GTSNPN, SVGIG (reference sequence). The CDR3 coding sequence is TGTGCCTGGAGTTCAGCGGGGATGGAGACCCAGTACTTC. As protein: CAWSSAGMETQYF.

The chain is built from TRBV5-1 and TRBJ1-1; no reliable D call. Trimming pared 3 bases from V and 1 base from J, leaving 16 bases between. The CDR3 has 16 amino acids. Germline lookup yields CDR1 SGHRS and CDR2 YFSETQ. The CDR3 region has the DNA TGCGCCAGCAGCTCCTTTTTGGGAGCCCAGAACACTGAAGCTTTCTTT. It encodes CASSSFLGAQNTEAFF.

The count of this clone is one. The rearrangement links TRBV18 to TRBJ1-6; D is uncertain. Germline lookup yields CDR1 KGHSH and CDR2 LQKENI. V lost 2 bases, J lost 9 bases, and 8 bases lay in between. The CDR3 spans 13 residues. This chain's CDR3 is CASSPEFRSPLHF. The CDR3 nucleotides are TGTGCCAGCTCACCAGAGTTTCGTTCACCCCTCCACTTT.

The chain uses TRBV29-1 and TRBJ2-3, with D possibly matching TRBD2 (6 bases). This CDR3 contains 15 residues. V lost 5 bases to trimming and J lost 4 bases, with 19 bases between them. Germline V gene lookup returns CDR1 SQVTM and CDR2 ANQGSEA. In DNA, the CDR3 is TGCAGCGTTACCGGGACTGCTCTCTTGCCAGATACGCAGTATTTT. Translated, it gives CSVTGTALLPDTQYF.

The V call is TRBV30, the J call TRBJ1-5; D uncertain. The V gene lost 2 bases and the J gene lost 5 bases, with 10 bases spanning the gap. The CDR3 loop spans 13 amino acids. Per the germline V gene, CDR1 is GTSNPN and CDR2 is SVGIG (reference sequence). The CDR3 coding sequence is TGTGCCTGGAGTTCAGGAGTAGATCAGCCCCAGCATTTT. It translates to CAWSSGVDQPQHF.

This clone was observed a handful of times. The genes are TRBV18 and TRBJ1-1; no clear D gene. The V and J ends lost 0 bases and 4 bases respectively, with 9 bases between them. Germline values: CDR1 KGHSH, CDR2 LQKENI. This CDR3 spans 14 amino acids. The CDR3 region has the DNA TGTGCCAGCTCACCACCCGGGTCGGGCACTGAAGCTTTCTTT. Protein: CASSPPGSGTEAFF. The full variable domain, its missing parts supplied by reference TRBV18 and TRBJ1-1, is NAGVMQNPRHLVRRRGQEARLRCSPMKGHSHVYWYRQLPEEGLKFMVYLQKENIIDESGMPKERFSAEFPKEGPSILRIQQVVRGDSAAYFCASSPPGSGTEAFFGQGTRLTVV.

CDR3: CASSLAQRGGLETQYF. The CDR3 bases are TGTGCCAGCAGCTTAGCACAGCGGGGGGGCTTGGAGACCCAGTACTTC. The chain employs TRBV7-2 and TRBJ2-5; TRBD2 matches at 10 bases. Germline V gene data show CDR1 as SGHTA and CDR2 as FQGNSA. CDR3 length equals 16 residues. With V trimmed by 0 bases and J by 5 bases, 6 bases remained unmatched.

This chain joins TRBV30 and TRBJ2-2; D call uncertain. Per the germline V gene, CDR1 is GTSNPN and CDR2 is SVGIG (reference sequence). V was clipped by 1 base and J by 2 bases, with 8 bases between them. This CDR3 is built from 14 residues. The CDR3 spells CAWSAVLNTGELFF. In DNA, the CDR3 is TGTGCCTGGAGTGCGGTCTTAAACACCGGGGAGCTGTTTTTT.

The rearrangement joins TRBV29-1 to TRBJ1-2; D unclear. The CDR3 runs 12 residues. The V gene's germline CDR1 is SQVTM and CDR2 ANQGSEA. The ends were cut back, 4 bases at V and 5 bases at J, with 11 bases in the middle. The DNA of the CDR3 is TGCAGCGTTGCTTCAGCTGGGTATGGCTACACCTTC. It translates to CSVASAGYGYTF.

J is TRBJ2-5 and V is TRBV29-1; D ambiguous. CDR3 length: 14 amino acids. Trimming cost V 5 bases and J 3 bases, with 16 bases left between them. Per the germline V gene, CDR1 is SQVTM and CDR2 is ANQGSEA. CDR3 region: CSVHLRQAEETQYF. The CDR3 DNA sequence: TGCAGCGTTCACCTCCGGCAGGCCGAAGAGACCCAGTACTTC.

This chain links TRBV30 with TRBJ2-5; 9 nucleotides line up with TRBD1. Trimming cost V 7 bases and J 5 bases; bases outside gene matches: 2. Germline loops: CDR1 GTSNPN, CDR2 SVGIG (reference sequence). This CDR3 is built from 11 residues. The CDR3 here is CASGQGETQYF. The CDR3 bases are TGTGCCTCCGGACAGGGGGAGACCCAGTACTTC.

The chain carries TRBV30 and TRBJ2-3; tentative D call: TRBD2 (6 bases). The ends were cut back, 4 bases at V and 1 base at J, with 12 bases in the middle. Looked up from germline, CDR1 is GTSNPN and CDR2 is SVGIG (reference sequence). This CDR3 comprises 14 residues. The CDR3 spells CAWKKPGGTDTQYF. CDR3 nucleotides: TGTGCCTGGAAAAAACCGGGGGGCACAGATACGCAGTATTTT.

The chain combines TRBV29-1 with TRBJ1-4; tentative D call: TRBD1 (5 bases). Per germline, CDR1 SQVTM and CDR2 ANQGSEA. V lost 5 bases and J lost 8, with 12 bases in between. CDR3 length: 12 amino acids. In DNA, the CDR3 is TGCAGCGTTCGCGGGGGAGACGAAAAACTGTTTTTT. It translates to CSVRGGDEKLFF. The full variable domain, its missing parts supplied by reference TRBV29-1 and TRBJ1-4, is SAVISQKPSRDICQRGTSLTIQCQVDSQVTMMFWYRQQPGQSLTLIATANQGSEATYESGFVIDKFPISRPNLTFSTLTVSNMSPEDSSIYLCSVRGGDEKLFFGSGTQLSVL.

Notes on this clone: The same CDR3 can be traced to other DNA sequences in this sample. The rearrangement joins TRBV29-1 to TRBJ2-3, with 7 bases identical to TRBD1. Germline CDR1 and CDR2: SQVTM and ANQGSEA. J lost 1 base, V lost 7 bases, and 14 bases had no gene match. The CDR3 extends over 16 amino acids. CDR3 sequence (DNA): TGCAGCGCATCCGGGACAGAAGTTTCTGGCACAGATACGCAGTATTTT. This encodes CSASGTEVSGTDTQYF.